This T cell receptor (beta chain) was recorded in a study of blood T cell repertoires in COVID-19. Study context: From T cells, B-cell-depleted T cells, or PBMCs came the material, which was cDNA or gDNA.

Using immunoSEQ multiplex PCR, the repertoire was profiled, and TCRdb retains in-frame clones only, with some absent. Among approximately 310,000 clones, 80% to 90% were seen once, and the ten largest hold 1%. This CDR3 has 18 residues. Trimming cost V 8 bases and J 1 base; bases outside gene matches: 18. Germline values: CDR1 LGHDT, CDR2 YNNKEL (reference sequence). Material for sequencing was peripheral blood. The sequence derives from a man aged 45 to 65 with active or convalescent COVID-19. The chain carries TRBV3-1 (or the pseudogene TRBV3-2) and TRBJ2-5; TRBD2 matches at 8 bases. The chain's CDR3 is CASAPYPGTSGGQETQYF. The CDR3 DNA is TGTGCCAGCGCTCCATATCCGGGAACTAGCGGAGGCCAAGAGACCCAGTACTTC.